The subject of this entry is one T cell receptor (beta chain). Its matching antigen is unknown. Produced via immunoSEQ multiplex PCR; TCRdb's table is partial and in-frame only. The table includes about 77,000 clones, 88% detected once. The V gene lost 2 bases and the J gene lost 1 base, with 9 bases spanning the gap. Germline-derived CDR1 and CDR2 are GTSNPN and SVGIG (reference sequence). The CDR3 is made up of 14 amino acids. The source of the sample is a study of T cells in localized non-small cell lung cancer. General study findings and limits: Clonality of T cells reached its maximum in uninvolved adjacent lung, surpassing tumor.

The source of this sequence is a woman between 40 and 69 years old with stage I squamous cell lung carcinoma. The rearrangement joins TRBV30 to TRBJ2-4; D is unclear. The source material was peripheral blood, sampled before any cancer treatment. The CDR3 region is CAWSTGMAKNIQYF. The CDR3 DNA is TGTGCCTGGAGTACCGGTATGGCCAAAAACATTCAGTACTTC.